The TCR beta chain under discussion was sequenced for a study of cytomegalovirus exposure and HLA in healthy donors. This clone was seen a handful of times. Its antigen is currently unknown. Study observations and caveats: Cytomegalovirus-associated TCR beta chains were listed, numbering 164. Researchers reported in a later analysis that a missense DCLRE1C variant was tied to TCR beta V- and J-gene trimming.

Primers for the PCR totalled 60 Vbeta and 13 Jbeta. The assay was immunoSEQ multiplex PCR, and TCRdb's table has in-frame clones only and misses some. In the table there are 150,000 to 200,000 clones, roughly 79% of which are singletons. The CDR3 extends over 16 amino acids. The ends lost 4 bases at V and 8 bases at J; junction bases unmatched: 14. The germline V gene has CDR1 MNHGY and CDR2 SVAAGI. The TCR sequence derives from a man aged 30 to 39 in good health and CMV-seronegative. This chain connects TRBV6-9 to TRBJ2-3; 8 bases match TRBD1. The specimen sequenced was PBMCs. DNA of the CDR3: TGTGCCAGCAGTTGGGAAGCCAGGGGGCGTCGGAGTACGCAGTATTTT. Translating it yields CASSWEARGRRSTQYF.